A selection of T cell receptor beta chains follows, all from one sample in a study of PD-L1 blockade in urothelial cancer. The table came from immunoSEQ multiplex PCR; TCRdb's copy has only in-frame clones and leaves some out. The repertoire holds 30,000 to 40,000 clones, with about 85% as singletons. The source material was PBMCs, sampled around atezolizumab (anti-PD-L1) treatment. The source is a man of 80 years or more with urothelial cancer. Each CDR3 is given with its conserved first and last residue. Each record gives: V gene, CDR3 length, J gene, clone size, D gene, CDR3 DNA, CDR3 protein. D genes are given only for firm matches. Clone size is given for some rows only: seen once, a few or many times, or a class if the clone is expanded.

V gene: TRBV27
CDR3 length: 18
J gene: TRBJ2-7
clone size: .
D gene: .
CDR3 DNA: TGTGCCAGCAGCCGCCCGATCTCTCGAGTCGGTAGCTCCTACGAGCAGTACTTC
CDR3 protein: CASSRPISRVGSSYEQYF

V gene: TRBV27
CDR3 length: 16
J gene: TRBJ2-1
clone size: .
D gene: TRBD1
CDR3 DNA: TGTGCCAGCAGTTTATCGCGACAGGGGACCTACAATGAGCAGTTCTTC
CDR3 protein: CASSLSRQGTYNEQFF

V gene: TRBV14
CDR3 length: 12
J gene: TRBJ1-2
clone size: .
D gene: .
CDR3 DNA: TGTGCCAGCAGCGACAATAACTATGGCTACACCTTC
CDR3 protein: CASSDNNYGYTF

V gene: TRBV6-6
CDR3 length: 12
J gene: TRBJ1-3
clone size: once
D gene: .
CDR3 DNA: TGTGCCAGCAGGGAGGGCGGAAACACCATATATTTT
CDR3 protein: CASREGGNTIYF

V gene: TRBV29-1
CDR3 length: 13
J gene: TRBJ2-2
clone size: .
D gene: .
CDR3 DNA: TGCAGCGTGTTAGTCGCGAACACCGGGGAGCTGTTTTTT
CDR3 protein: CSVLVANTGELFF

V gene: TRBV29-1
CDR3 length: 15
J gene: TRBJ2-1
clone size: .
D gene: TRBD2
CDR3 DNA: TGCAGCCAGTCAGGGGAAACTAGCGGGGGGGGAGAGCAGTTCTTC
CDR3 protein: CSQSGETSGGGEQFF

V gene: TRBV27
CDR3 length: 17
J gene: TRBJ2-7
clone size: .
D gene: TRBD2
CDR3 DNA: TGTGCCAGCAGCCGCTTTATGAAGCGGGACGACTCCTACGAGCAGTACTTC
CDR3 protein: CASSRFMKRDDSYEQYF

V gene: TRBV28
CDR3 length: 15
J gene: TRBJ2-1
clone size: once
D gene: .
CDR3 DNA: TGTGCCAGCAGTTCGGCCGGACAGTTTAGGGATGAGCAGTTCTTC
CDR3 protein: CASSSAGQFRDEQFF

V gene: TRBV19
CDR3 length: 14
J gene: TRBJ1-1
clone size: .
D gene: TRBD1
CDR3 DNA: TGTGCCAGTAGTAGGGACAGGATGAACACTGAAGCTTTCTTT
CDR3 protein: CASSRDRMNTEAFF

V gene: TRBV6-1
CDR3 length: 17
J gene: TRBJ2-1
clone size: .
D gene: TRBD2
CDR3 DNA: TGTGCCAGCAGTGAAGCGCTTCTAGCGGGAGAATACAATGAGCAGTTCTTC
CDR3 protein: CASSEALLAGEYNEQFF

V gene: TRBV28
CDR3 length: 15
J gene: TRBJ1-2
clone size: .
D gene: TRBD1
CDR3 DNA: TGTGCCAGCAGTTCCACAGGGGAAGCTAACTATGGCTACACCTTC
CDR3 protein: CASSSTGEANYGYTF

V gene: TRBV7-9
CDR3 length: 15
J gene: TRBJ1-2
clone size: once
D gene: .
CDR3 DNA: TGTGCCAGCAGCTTGTCGGGGACAAGGTACTATGGCTACACCTTC
CDR3 protein: CASSLSGTRYYGYTF

V gene: TRBV27
CDR3 length: 16
J gene: TRBJ2-3
clone size: .
D gene: .
CDR3 DNA: TGTGCCAGCAGTTCCTCCGGGATCCCACTAGCAGATACGCAGTATTTT
CDR3 protein: CASSSSGIPLADTQYF

V gene: TRBV9
CDR3 length: 14
J gene: TRBJ2-1
clone size: .
D gene: TRBD2
CDR3 DNA: TGTGCCAGCAGCGTAACTAGCGGGTACAATGAGCAGTTCTTC
CDR3 protein: CASSVTSGYNEQFF

V gene: TRBV5-1
CDR3 length: 14
J gene: TRBJ2-3
clone size: .
D gene: .
CDR3 DNA: TGCGCCAGCAGCTTGGAAATGGGCGTAGATACGCAGTATTTT
CDR3 protein: CASSLEMGVDTQYF

V gene: TRBV29-1
CDR3 length: 16
J gene: TRBJ2-2
clone size: once
D gene: TRBD2
CDR3 DNA: TGCAGCGTTGGGGATGGACTAGCGGGAGGGACCGGGGAGCTGTTTTTT
CDR3 protein: CSVGDGLAGGTGELFF

V gene: TRBV5-1
CDR3 length: 15
J gene: TRBJ2-3
clone size: .
D gene: TRBD2
CDR3 DNA: TGCGCCAGCAGCCCGAGCGGGACTAGCACAGATACGCAGTATTTT
CDR3 protein: CASSPSGTSTDTQYF

V gene: TRBV18
CDR3 length: 13
J gene: TRBJ2-3
clone size: .
D gene: .
CDR3 DNA: TGTGCCAGCTCACCACCTACTAGGGATACGCAGTATTTT
CDR3 protein: CASSPPTRDTQYF

V gene: TRBV5-1
CDR3 length: 15
J gene: TRBJ1-2
clone size: .
D gene: TRBD1
CDR3 DNA: TGCGCCAGCAGCACTGGGACAGGGGCGTATGAACCTATACACTTC
CDR3 protein: CASSTGTGAYEPIHF

V gene: TRBV28
CDR3 length: 16
J gene: TRBJ2-4
clone size: .
D gene: TRBD2
CDR3 DNA: TGTGCCAGCAGTTTCCCGACAGGGCGGGGGGGAAACATTCAGTACTTC
CDR3 protein: CASSFPTGRGGNIQYF

V gene: TRBV5-4
CDR3 length: 16
J gene: TRBJ1-1
clone size: few
D gene: .
CDR3 DNA: TGTGCCAGCAGCTTGGGTGGGTCATTGGGGGGCACTGAAGCTTTCTTT
CDR3 protein: CASSLGGSLGGTEAFF

V gene: TRBV5-1
CDR3 length: 15
J gene: TRBJ2-2
clone size: .
D gene: .
CDR3 DNA: TGCGCCAGCCGGTCCGGACTTTTGAACACCGGGGAGCTGTTTTTT
CDR3 protein: CASRSGLLNTGELFF

V gene: TRBV10-3
CDR3 length: 14
J gene: TRBJ2-5
clone size: .
D gene: TRBD1
CDR3 DNA: TGTGCCATCAATGATGGGACAGCCCAAGAGACCCAGTACTTC
CDR3 protein: CAINDGTAQETQYF

V gene: TRBV6-1
CDR3 length: 16
J gene: TRBJ1-3
clone size: .
D gene: .
CDR3 DNA: TGTGCCAGCAGTGAACTCGGGACACGCAATGGAAACACCATATATTTT
CDR3 protein: CASSELGTRNGNTIYF

V gene: TRBV6-1
CDR3 length: 13
J gene: TRBJ2-7
clone size: .
D gene: .
CDR3 DNA: TGTGCCAGCAGTTCCGAGGGAACCTACGAGCAGTACTTC
CDR3 protein: CASSSEGTYEQYF

V gene: TRBV5-5
CDR3 length: 16
J gene: TRBJ2-4
clone size: .
D gene: TRBD2
CDR3 DNA: TGTGCCAGCAGTAGTCTAGCGGTTGTAGCCAAAAACATTCAGTACTTC
CDR3 protein: CASSSLAVVAKNIQYF

V gene: TRBV10-2
CDR3 length: 13
J gene: TRBJ2-3
clone size: .
D gene: .
CDR3 DNA: TGCGCCAGCAGCTCCTTAAGCGCAGATACGCAGTATTTT
CDR3 protein: CASSSLSADTQYF

V gene: TRBV28
CDR3 length: 16
J gene: TRBJ2-5
clone size: once
D gene: TRBD2
CDR3 DNA: TGTGCCAGCAGTTTCCCCAGCGGGGGCCTACAAGAGACCCAGTACTTC
CDR3 protein: CASSFPSGGLQETQYF

V gene: TRBV6-5
CDR3 length: 15
J gene: TRBJ2-1
clone size: .
D gene: TRBD2
CDR3 DNA: TGTGCCAGCAGTCCCCTCAACGGGAGGTCAGGTGAGCAGTTCTTC
CDR3 protein: CASSPLNGRSGEQFF

V gene: TRBV7-2
CDR3 length: 14
J gene: TRBJ2-5
clone size: .
D gene: TRBD1
CDR3 DNA: TGTGCCAGCAGCGTGAGGGGGCACCAAGAGACCCAGTACTTC
CDR3 protein: CASSVRGHQETQYF

V gene: TRBV4-3
CDR3 length: 19
J gene: TRBJ2-7
clone size: .
D gene: TRBD2
CDR3 DNA: TGCGCCAGCAGCCAAGGACTAGCGGGAGGGCCGGGGCTTTACAACGAGCAGTACTTC
CDR3 protein: CASSQGLAGGPGLYNEQYF

V gene: TRBV5-1
CDR3 length: 16
J gene: TRBJ2-3
clone size: .
D gene: .
CDR3 DNA: TGCGCCAGCAGCTTGGGCGGGACCTGGGGCACAGATACGCAGTATTTT
CDR3 protein: CASSLGGTWGTDTQYF

V gene: TRBV4-1
CDR3 length: 18
J gene: TRBJ1-4
clone size: few
D gene: TRBD1
CDR3 DNA: TGCGCCAGCAGCTTGGGGACAGCAAGCCGGACGTCTAATGAAAAACTGTTTTTT
CDR3 protein: CASSLGTASRTSNEKLFF

V gene: TRBV30
CDR3 length: 13
J gene: TRBJ2-1
clone size: .
D gene: .
CDR3 DNA: TGTGCCTGGAGGGCGGGCTCCTACAATGAGCAGTTCTTC
CDR3 protein: CAWRAGSYNEQFF

V gene: TRBV18
CDR3 length: 15
J gene: TRBJ2-1
clone size: .
D gene: TRBD2
CDR3 DNA: TGTGCCAGCTCACCACTAGCGGGGGTCTACAATGAGCAGTTCTTC
CDR3 protein: CASSPLAGVYNEQFF

V gene: TRBV7-6
CDR3 length: 14
J gene: TRBJ1-4
clone size: .
D gene: .
CDR3 DNA: TGTGCCAGCAGCTTAGCAGGGGTTAATGAAAAACTGTTTTTT
CDR3 protein: CASSLAGVNEKLFF

V gene: TRBV6-1
CDR3 length: 13
J gene: TRBJ2-1
clone size: .
D gene: .
CDR3 DNA: TGTGCCAGCAGTGAACGGGAGTACAATGAGCAGTTCTTC
CDR3 protein: CASSEREYNEQFF

V gene: TRBV7-8
CDR3 length: 15
J gene: TRBJ2-1
clone size: .
D gene: TRBD1
CDR3 DNA: TGTGCCAGCAGCTTACTACAGGGGGCGGACAATGAGCAGTTCTTC
CDR3 protein: CASSLLQGADNEQFF

V gene: TRBV5-4
CDR3 length: 14
J gene: TRBJ2-2
clone size: .
D gene: .
CDR3 DNA: TGTGCCAGCAGCCAAACTAGCAACACCGGGGAGCTGTTTTTT
CDR3 protein: CASSQTSNTGELFF

V gene: TRBV11-2
CDR3 length: 14
J gene: TRBJ1-2
clone size: .
D gene: TRBD1
CDR3 DNA: TGTGCCAGCAGCTCAAGACAGGGAGTCTATGGCTACACCTTC
CDR3 protein: CASSSRQGVYGYTF

V gene: TRBV27
CDR3 length: 10
J gene: TRBJ1-5
clone size: .
D gene: .
CDR3 DNA: TGTCCTACCTCCGGTCAGCCCCAGCATTTT
CDR3 protein: CPTSGQPQHF

V gene: TRBV2
CDR3 length: 14
J gene: TRBJ2-7
clone size: .
D gene: TRBD1
CDR3 DNA: TGTGCCAGCAGTGGGGGACAGGGGAATGGGGAGCAGTACTTC
CDR3 protein: CASSGGQGNGEQYF

V gene: TRBV7-9
CDR3 length: 16
J gene: TRBJ2-2
clone size: .
D gene: .
CDR3 DNA: TGTGCCAGCAGCTTAGCGAGGCCGGGATCGACCGGGGAGCTGTTTTTT
CDR3 protein: CASSLARPGSTGELFF

V gene: TRBV28
CDR3 length: 13
J gene: TRBJ1-2
clone size: few
D gene: .
CDR3 DNA: TGTGCCAGCAGCCCTACAGGGATCGTGGGCTACACCTTC
CDR3 protein: CASSPTGIVGYTF

V gene: TRBV10-2
CDR3 length: 15
J gene: TRBJ2-7
clone size: .
D gene: TRBD2
CDR3 DNA: TGCGCCAGCACCCCGGGGCTAGCGGGTCCCTACGAGCAGTACTTC
CDR3 protein: CASTPGLAGPYEQYF

V gene: TRBV2
CDR3 length: 20
J gene: TRBJ2-2
clone size: few
D gene: TRBD2
CDR3 DNA: TGTGCCAGCAGTCTTCGGGGGATGGGAGGAGCGGGAGGCCGGTCCGGGGAGCTGTTTTTT
CDR3 protein: CASSLRGMGGAGGRSGELFF

V gene: TRBV6-5
CDR3 length: 15
J gene: TRBJ2-7
clone size: .
D gene: TRBD1
CDR3 DNA: TGTGCCAGCAGTTACTCGACAGGGGGTACCTACGAGCAGTACTTC
CDR3 protein: CASSYSTGGTYEQYF

V gene: TRBV5-1
CDR3 length: 16
J gene: TRBJ2-3
clone size: .
D gene: TRBD2
CDR3 DNA: TGCGCCAGCAGCACCCTAGCGGGAGGGGGTGCAGATACGCAGTATTTT
CDR3 protein: CASSTLAGGGADTQYF

V gene: TRBV28
CDR3 length: 14
J gene: TRBJ1-2
clone size: .
D gene: .
CDR3 DNA: TGTGCCAGCAGTTTATATCGGGGAGACTATGGCTACACCTTC
CDR3 protein: CASSLYRGDYGYTF

V gene: TRBV18
CDR3 length: 11
J gene: TRBJ2-1
clone size: .
D gene: .
CDR3 DNA: TGTGCCAGCTCACCTACAGCGGGGCAGTTCTTC
CDR3 protein: CASSPTAGQFF

V gene: TRBV28
CDR3 length: 15
J gene: TRBJ1-2
clone size: .
D gene: TRBD1
CDR3 DNA: TGTGCCAGCAGTATCACAGGGGTCAGACTCTATGGCTACACCTTC
CDR3 protein: CASSITGVRLYGYTF

V gene: TRBV6-1
CDR3 length: 12
J gene: TRBJ2-7
clone size: .
D gene: .
CDR3 DNA: TGTGCCAGCATGTCCCACAACGACGAGCAGTACTTC
CDR3 protein: CASMSHNDEQYF

V gene: TRBV7-2
CDR3 length: 13
J gene: TRBJ2-1
clone size: .
D gene: .
CDR3 DNA: TGTGCCAGCAGCTCTGGAGGGGTGGTTGAGCAGTTCTTC
CDR3 protein: CASSSGGVVEQFF